Below, one TCR beta chain is given with its context. Investigators reverse transcribed all isolated RNA, so they sequenced expressed TCRB transcripts. Sequencing was performed with immunoSEQ multiplex PCR; in TCRdb, only in-frame clones are kept and a portion is missing. This sample carries 350,000 to 450,000 clones, roughly 15% of them seen once, and the ten largest clones take more than 0.015%. This entry belongs to a study of beta chain features in type 1 diabetes. Looked up from germline, CDR1 is SEHNR and CDR2 is FQNEAQ (reference sequence). Trimming took 5 bases from V and 6 from J, leaving 14 bases between them. The CDR3 is 13 residues long.

The sequencing input was naive CD4+ T cells from blood. The chain employs TRBV7-9 and TRBJ2-7, with a weak D call TRBD2 (5 bases). The clonotype comes from a woman in her late teens or twenties in good health. CDR3 nucleotides: TGTGCCAGCAGCGTCCCGGGGATCGGCGAGCAGTACTTC. This codes for CASSVPGIGEQYF.